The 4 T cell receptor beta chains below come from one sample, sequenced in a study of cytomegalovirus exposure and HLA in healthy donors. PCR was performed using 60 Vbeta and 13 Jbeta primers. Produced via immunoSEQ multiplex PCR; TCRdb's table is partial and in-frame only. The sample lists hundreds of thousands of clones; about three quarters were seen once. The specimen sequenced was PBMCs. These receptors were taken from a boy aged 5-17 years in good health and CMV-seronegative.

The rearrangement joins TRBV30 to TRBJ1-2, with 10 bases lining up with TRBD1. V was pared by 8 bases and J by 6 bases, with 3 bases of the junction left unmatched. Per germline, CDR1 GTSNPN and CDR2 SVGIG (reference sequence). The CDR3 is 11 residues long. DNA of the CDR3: TGTGCCCAGGGACAGGGGAATGGCTACACCTTC. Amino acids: CAQGQGNGYTF.

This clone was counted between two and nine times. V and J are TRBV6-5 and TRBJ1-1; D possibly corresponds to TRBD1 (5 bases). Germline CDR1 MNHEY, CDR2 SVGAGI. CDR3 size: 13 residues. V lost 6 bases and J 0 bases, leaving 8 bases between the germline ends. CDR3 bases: TGTGCCAGCAGACAGGCGCTGAACACTGAAGCTTTCTTT. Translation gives CASRQALNTEAFF.

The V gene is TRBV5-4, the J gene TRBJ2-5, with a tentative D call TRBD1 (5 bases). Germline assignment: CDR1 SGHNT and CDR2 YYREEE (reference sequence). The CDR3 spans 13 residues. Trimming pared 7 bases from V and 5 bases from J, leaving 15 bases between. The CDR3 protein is CASRQLNWETQYF. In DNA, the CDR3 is TGTGCCAGCCGACAGTTGAACTGGGAGACCCAGTACTTC.

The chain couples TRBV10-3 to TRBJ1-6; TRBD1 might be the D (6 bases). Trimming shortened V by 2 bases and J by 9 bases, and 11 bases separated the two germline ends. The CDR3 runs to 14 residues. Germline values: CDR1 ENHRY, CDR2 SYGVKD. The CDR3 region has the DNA TGTGCCATCAGTGAGACAGGGATATCTTCACCCCTCCACTTT. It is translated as CAISETGISSPLHF.